One sample yielded the 7 T cell receptor beta chains listed below, sequenced in a study of blood T cell repertoires in COVID-19. Profiled with immunoSEQ multiplex PCR; TCRdb holds only in-frame clones, not every one. The repertoire has about 220,000 clones, about 87% of them found once; the top ten carry roughly 2.3%. The sample taken for sequencing was PBMCs or T cells enriched from blood (not recorded which). The receptors derive from a woman between 40 and 50 years old with acute COVID-19.

This sequence joins TRBV18 and TRBJ2-5; 9 bases map to TRBD1. This CDR3 contains 15 residues. The germline CDR1 and CDR2 sequences are KGHSH and LQKENI. Losses at the gene ends were 3 bases for V and 4 bases for J; bases not matched to a gene: 6. In DNA, the CDR3 is TGTGCCAGCTCACCGACCCTGACAGGGGGAGAGACCCAGTACTTC. Amino acid sequence: CASSPTLTGGETQYF.

This clone appeared once. The chain links TRBV6-2 or TRBV6-3 to TRBJ2-2, with D possibly being TRBD1 (6 bases). The CDR3 is made up of 15 amino acids. Deletions cut 2 bases from V and 8 bases from J, with 15 bases between. Germline CDR1 is MNHEY and CDR2 is SVGEGT. CDR3 protein: CASSYRWGQGGELFF. CDR3 DNA sequence: TGTGCCAGCAGTTACAGATGGGGGCAAGGAGGGGAGCTGTTTTTT.

J is TRBJ1-2 and V is TRBV7-2; 7 bases line up with TRBD1. The trim removed 6 bases at V and 1 base at J, leaving 5 bases unmatched. Germline loops: CDR1 SGHTA, CDR2 FQGNSA. CDR3 size: 14 residues. The CDR3 is CASRRTGDNYGYTF. The CDR3 DNA reads TGTGCCAGCAGGAGGACAGGCGATAACTATGGCTACACCTTC.

The chain employs TRBV7-8 and TRBJ1-6, with TRBD1 identical over 8 bases. The CDR3 extends over 14 amino acids. With 2 bases clipped from V and 9 bases from J, the junction kept 3 bases outside the gene matches. The V gene's germline CDR1 is SGHVS and CDR2 FQNEAQ. CDR3 protein: CASSLQGASSPLHF. CDR3 coding DNA: TGTGCCAGCAGCTTACAGGGGGCGAGTTCACCCCTCCACTTT.

J is TRBJ2-3 and V is TRBV5-5; D not resolved. Germline V lookup: CDR1 SGHKS, CDR2 YYEKEE (reference sequence). Trimming took off 4 bases at V and 0 bases at J, with 18 bases between the two ends. The CDR3 loop spans 17 amino acids. The CDR3 nucleotides are TGTGCCAGCAGCCCTCGAGCTACTTCCGGGAGCACAGATACGCAGTATTTT. Protein: CASSPRATSGSTDTQYF.

Here the CDR3 reads CAGPGHRYSNQPQHF. Here the CDR3 DNA reads TGCGCCGGACCGGGACACCGATATAGCAATCAGCCCCAGCATTTT. The V and J genes are TRBV23-1 and TRBJ1-5; a weak D match, TRBD1 (6 bases). TRBV23-1 qualifies as an ORF whose function is uncertain. The length of the CDR3 is 15 residues. V gave up 11 bases and J gave up 0 bases, with 17 bases separating them.

The chain recombines TRBV6-2 or TRBV6-3 with TRBJ1-2; D perhaps matches TRBD1 (6 bases). The V end was cut by 5 bases, the J end by 2 bases, with 12 bases between. The CDR3 extends over 14 amino acids. CDR1 and CDR2 (germline): MNHEY, SVGEGT. Here the CDR3 reads CASSRDTRNYGYTF. CDR3 DNA: TGTGCCAGCAGTAGGGACACCCGAAACTATGGCTACACCTTC.